The rows below give T cell receptor beta chains drawn from one sample of a study of graft-versus-host responses after intestinal transplantation. Their antigen targets remain unknown. The method was immunoSEQ multiplex PCR; TCRdb's version includes in-frame clones alone and lacks a portion of them. Counted here are some 110,000 clones, roughly nine tenths occurring once; the ten biggest clones make up 0.2% to 0.25%. Sequencing was performed on unstimulated CD4+ T cells sorted from spleen or lymph node cells, taken before transplant. The receptors derive from a human donor who was the organ donor for an intestinal transplant. Both conserved end residues are part of each CDR3. A D gene is named only where the DNA matches it firmly. Not every row has a clone size; where given, it reads once, few, many or a size class.

>once|TRBV7-9|TRBJ2-7|TRBD1
TGTGCCAGCAGCCAGGACAGGCTTTACGAGCAGTACTTC
CASSQDRLYEQYF
>.|TRBV6-6|TRBJ1-2|TRBD1
TGTGCCAGCAGAACAGGGGGCGGTGGGTATGGCTACACCTTC
CASRTGGGGYGYTF
>few|TRBV6-7|TRBJ1-2|.
TGTGCCAGCAATTCAGTCGGCACATCCTATGGCTACACCTTC
CASNSVGTSYGYTF
>few|TRBV6-5|TRBJ2-7|.
TGTGCCAGCAGTTACGGCCCGTGGGGGGAGAGGGGGCAGTACTTC
CASSYGPWGERGQYF
>once|TRBV7-9|TRBJ2-2|.
TGTGCCAGCAGCCCAGGCCCAACGAACACCGGGGAGCTGTTTTTT
CASSPGPTNTGELFF
>.|TRBV27|TRBJ2-2|.
TGTGCCAGCAGTGCCGGGACGGCTGGAGGGCTGTTTTTT
CASSAGTAGGLFF
>.|TRBV4-2|TRBJ2-3|TRBD2
TGTGCCAGCAGCCAAGTTAAACTAGCGGGAGGTCTAAGCACAGATACGCAGTATTTT
CASSQVKLAGGLSTDTQYF
>.|TRBV18|TRBJ2-1|.
TGTGCCAGCTCACCAATCGCGGACTCCTACAATGAGCAGTTCTTC
CASSPIADSYNEQFF
>.|TRBV5-1|TRBJ2-1|.
TGCGCCAGCAGCGGGAGAACTTACAATGAGCAGTTCTTC
CASSGRTYNEQFF
>.|TRBV7-9|TRBJ2-3|.
TGTGCCAGCAGCTCTAGGGGGGCCCTTAGCACAGATACGCAGTATTTT
CASSSRGALSTDTQYF
>.|TRBV18|TRBJ2-1|TRBD1
TGTGCCAGCTCACGGGGGACAGGGTTATCGAGGAATGAGCAGTTCTTC
CASSRGTGLSRNEQFF
>.|TRBV7-9|TRBJ1-2|.
TGTGCCAGCAGCTTAGTAGGGGCTACCTATGGCTACACCTTC
CASSLVGATYGYTF
>.|TRBV5-6|TRBJ1-2|TRBD1
TGTGCCAGCAGCCTCTCGGGACAGGGATTTTATGGCTACACCTTC
CASSLSGQGFYGYTF
>once|TRBV28|TRBJ2-2|.
TGTGCCAGCAGTTTGGGACAGAACACCGGGGAGCTGTTTTTT
CASSLGQNTGELFF
>.|TRBV20-1|TRBJ1-5|.
TGCAGTGCTAGTAGGTGGCCCCAGCATTTT
CSASRWPQHF
>.|TRBV6-1|TRBJ1-5|.
TGTGCCAGCAGTGATTGGGGCCAGCCCCAGCATTTT
CASSDWGQPQHF
>.|TRBV10-3|TRBJ2-7|TRBD1
TGTGCCATCAGTGGGGGGGACAGGGGTTACGAGCAGTACTTC
CAISGGDRGYEQYF
>.|TRBV4-1|TRBJ2-7|.
TGCGCCAGCAGCCAGGAAAAGGGACTCCCGAAGTACGAGCAGTACTTC
CASSQEKGLPKYEQYF
>once|TRBV4-3|TRBJ2-7|.
TGCGCCAGCAGCCTACGACTTCAGGGATACGAGCAGTACTTC
CASSLRLQGYEQYF
>.|TRBV27|TRBJ2-7|TRBD2
TGTGCCAGCAGTTTATCCGCGGGAGGGGCCTACGAGCAGTACTTC
CASSLSAGGAYEQYF
>once|TRBV12-5|TRBJ2-2|.
TGTGCTAGTGGTATACAGGGCCCGAACACCGGGGAGCTGTTTTTT
CASGIQGPNTGELFF